Listed below are T cell receptor beta chains from one sample, sequenced in a study of cytomegalovirus exposure and HLA in healthy donors. Using immunoSEQ multiplex PCR, the repertoire was profiled, and TCRdb retains in-frame clones only, with some absent. Of about 160,000 clones in the sample, roughly 85% were seen once. Sequenced material: PBMCs. The receptors come from a boy aged 2 to 10 in good health and CMV-seronegative. Both conserved end residues are trimmed from each CDR3. Size is omitted from some rows. Given values are once, few, many or a class for expanded clones.

abundance	v_gene	j_gene	len	CDR3aa
.	TRBV7-9	TRBJ2-7	13	ASSLGTSGVYEQY
.	TRBV6-4	TRBJ2-1	13	ASSVSGGARNEQF
.	TRBV7-9	TRBJ2-7	12	ASSSTGKPYEQY
.	TRBV27	TRBJ2-7	15	ASSLYPPSGGPYEQY
.	TRBV6-6	TRBJ2-1	14	ASSYSTAGGSNEQF
.	TRBV7-3	TRBJ2-2	14	ASSLNYGGDTGELF
.	TRBV6-1	TRBJ1-2	12	ASSEWADNYGYT
.	TRBV19	TRBJ1-6	14	ASSIEGRMGNSPLH
.	TRBV7-9	TRBJ2-1	13	ASSLVPSGYNEQF
.	TRBV19	TRBJ1-2	9	ASSGQGGYT
once	TRBV28	TRBJ1-6	13	ASQSRTGENSPLH
.	TRBV7-2	TRBJ2-7	14	ATPHSVGGTPYEQY
.	TRBV9	TRBJ1-1	9	ASSSTGEAF
.	TRBV5-1	TRBJ1-2	11	ASSRDRSYGYT
.	TRBV7-7	TRBJ2-1	12	ASSQGLGHNEQF
few	TRBV9	TRBJ2-1	15	ASSVGVAMSSYNEQF
.	TRBV5-1	TRBJ2-7	14	ASSLSPSSGSYEQY
once	TRBV15	TRBJ2-1	14	ATSRNGQGIYNEQF
.	TRBV25-1	TRBJ2-2	16	ASSEGLAGVGGTGELF
.	TRBV15	TRBJ2-7	13	ATSRGGHFSYEQY
.	TRBV27	TRBJ2-3	11	ASSLMYTDTQY
.	TRBV2	TRBJ2-3	11	ASSDPSTDTQY
.	TRBV10-3	TRBJ1-3	13	AISESTVNGNTIY
.	TRBV6-5	TRBJ2-2	12	ATGWDRVPGELF
once	TRBV4-1	TRBJ2-5	11	ASRDRLQETQY
.	TRBV5-4	TRBJ2-7	10	ASRDTSYEQY